The 25 T cell receptor beta chains below were found in one sample sequenced in a study of cytomegalovirus exposure and HLA in healthy donors. This PCR relied on a set of 60 Vbeta primers and 13 Jbeta primers. The assay was immunoSEQ multiplex PCR, and TCRdb's table has in-frame clones only and misses some. Its listing shows 35,000 to 50,000 clones. The sequencing input was PBMCs. The receptors originated from a woman under 40 in good health and CMV-seropositive.

This chain links TRBV19 with TRBJ1-2; 10 bases are a match to TRBD1. The germline V gene has CDR1 LNHDA and CDR2 SQIVND (reference sequence). Unmatched junction bases numbered 0, after V lost 6 bases and J lost 2 bases. The CDR3 runs to 13 residues. The CDR3 reads CASRGQGNYGYTF. DNA for the CDR3: TGTGCCAGTAGGGGACAGGGGAACTATGGCTACACCTTC. Based on the CDR3 plus reference TRBV19 and TRBJ1-2, the full variable domain is DGGITQSPKYLFRKEGQNVTLSCEQNLNHDAMYWYRQDPGQGLRLIYYSQIVNDFQKGDIAEGYSVSREKKESFPLTVTSAQKNPTAFYLCASRGQGNYGYTFGSGTRLTVV.

The J gene is TRBJ2-7, the V gene TRBV6-5; 7 bases align to TRBD2. CDR3 length: 15 amino acids. Germline CDR1 and CDR2: MNHEY and SVGAGI. V dropped 7 bases and J dropped 0; count of bases not matched to a gene: 9. The CDR3 DNA follows: TGTGCCAGCACTCCCGGCGGGGGTAGCTCCTACGAGCAGTACTTC. Translation: CASTPGGGSSYEQYF.

The V gene is TRBV28, the J gene TRBJ1-2, with 7 bases that match TRBD1. The trim removed 10 bases at V and 4 bases at J, leaving 3 bases unmatched. The CDR3 loop spans 11 amino acids. CDR1 is MDHEN, CDR2 SYDVKM, per germline. The CDR3 is CAITGAYGYTF. The CDR3 bases are TGTGCCATTACAGGGGCCTATGGCTACACCTTC.

The chain couples TRBV5-1 to TRBJ2-7, with 7 nucleotides matching TRBD1. The CDR3 sequence is 15 residues long. Trimming at V came to 4 bases and at J to 2 bases, leaving 9 bases not matched to a gene. Germline V gene data show CDR1 as SGHRS and CDR2 as YFSETQ. The CDR3 here is CASSLQGIGTYEQYF. In DNA, the CDR3 is TGCGCCAGCAGCCTACAGGGGATTGGGACCTACGAGCAGTACTTC.

The gene calls are TRBV5-1 and TRBJ2-3; 7 bases align to TRBD1. Germline loops: CDR1 SGHRS, CDR2 YFSETQ. V was clipped by 4 bases and J by 0 bases; unmatched bases: 5. The CDR3 contains 15 residues. The CDR3 sequence is CASSRGQTSTDTQYF. The CDR3 coding sequence is TGCGCCAGCAGCAGGGGACAGACTAGCACAGATACGCAGTATTTT.

The genes are TRBV6-1 and TRBJ1-3, with 8 bases fitting TRBD1. The trim removed 2 bases at V and 2 bases at J, leaving 8 bases unmatched. The germline V gene has CDR1 MNHNS and CDR2 SASEGT. The CDR3 contains 17 residues. The CDR3 sequence is CASSERTGYLPGNTIYF. In DNA, the CDR3 is TGTGCCAGCAGTGAAAGGACAGGGTATTTACCTGGAAACACCATATATTTT.

This chain uses TRBV6-1 with TRBJ2-6; TRBD1 matches at 9 bases. The germline CDR1 and CDR2 sequences are MNHNS and SASEGT. The CDR3 extends over 15 amino acids. The trim removed 10 bases at V and 0 bases at J, leaving 4 bases unmatched. This CDR3 reads CATRDRDSGANVLTF. Here the CDR3 DNA reads TGTGCCACAAGGGACAGGGACTCTGGGGCCAACGTCCTGACTTTC.

The chain joins TRBV6-5 to TRBJ1-2, with 10 bases fitting TRBD1. V trimming: 6 bases; J trimming: 8 bases; junction bases outside the gene matches: 6. From germline, CDR1 is MNHEY and CDR2 SVGAGI. The CDR3 consists of 13 residues. CDR3 loop: CASRPGQGRGYTF. The CDR3 coding sequence is TGTGCCAGCAGACCGGGACAGGGGCGCGGCTACACCTTC.

The V gene is TRBV6-5, the J gene TRBJ1-2, with D possibly being TRBD1 (6 bases). CDR3 length: 14 residues. Germline-derived CDR1 and CDR2 are MNHEY and SVGAGI. Trimming removed 8 bases at V and 2 bases at J, with 15 bases between. The CDR3 is CASSSRGKNYGYTF. The CDR3 nucleotides read TGTGCCAGCTCTTCCAGGGGAAAAAACTATGGCTACACCTTC.

This chain uses TRBV4-1 with TRBJ2-7; weak D call: TRBD2 (5 bases). Deletions cut 1 base from V and 0 bases from J, with 13 bases between. This CDR3 region has 16 residues. In germline, CDR1 is MGHRA, CDR2 YSYEKL. CDR3 amino acids: CASSQVPGIGSYEQYF. CDR3 in DNA: TGCGCCAGCAGCCAAGTTCCGGGGATAGGCTCCTACGAGCAGTACTTC.

The chain links TRBV27 to TRBJ2-7; D may be TRBD1 (6 bases). Trimming cost V 2 bases and J 7 bases, with 12 bases left between them. Germline V CDR1 and CDR2: MNHEY, SMNVEV (reference sequence). CDR3 size: 13 residues. The CDR3 protein is CASSLAGDREQYF. CDR3 sequence (DNA): TGTGCCAGCAGTTTAGCAGGGGATCGGGAGCAGTACTTC.

This chain links TRBV5-7 with TRBJ2-7, with D possibly being TRBD1 (6 bases). TRBV5-7 is noted as an ORF with a role that remains uncertain. The CDR3 covers 15 residues. The germline V and J ends were trimmed by 1 base and 3 bases, with 14 bases remaining between them. The CDR3 region has the DNA TGTGCCAGCAGCTTGTCGGGACACAAGATCTACGAGCAGTACTTC. Its protein product is CASSLSGHKIYEQYF.

The rearrangement links TRBV7-2 to TRBJ1-1; D is uncertain. Looked up from germline, CDR1 is SGHTA and CDR2 is FQGNSA. The CDR3 runs 14 residues. The V gene lost 5 bases and the J gene lost 3 bases, with 13 bases spanning the gap. The CDR3 sequence is CASSRLRWDTEAFF. DNA for the CDR3: TGTGCCAGCAGCCGGCTCAGGTGGGACACTGAAGCTTTCTTT. Full variable domain (missing parts from reference TRBV7-2 and TRBJ1-1): GAGVSQSPSNKVTEKGKDVELRCDPISGHTALYWYRQSLGQGLEFLIYFQGNSAPDKSGLPSDRFSAERTGGSVSTLTIQRTQQEDSAVYLCASSRLRWDTEAFFGQGTRLTVV.

The J gene is TRBJ1-2, the V gene TRBV19, with TRBD1 matching 9 bases. Trimming removed 8 bases from V and 5 bases from J; junction bases left unmatched: 9. Germline V gives CDR1 LNHDA, CDR2 SQIVND (reference sequence). CDR3 length: 14 amino acids. CDR3 bases: TGTGCCAGTGGTACAGGGGGCGTACCGTATGGCTACACCTTC. Protein product: CASGTGGVPYGYTF.

The chain's CDR3 is CASSLAGGARAYEQYF. The CDR3 region has the DNA TGTGCCAGCAGCTTAGCAGGGGGCGCACGGGCATACGAGCAGTACTTC. The V and J genes are TRBV7-9 and TRBJ2-5, with 7 nucleotides matching TRBD1. The end of the DNA is better explained by TRBJ2-7, so the J call may be wrong. The germline gives CDR1 SEHNR, CDR2 FQNEAQ (reference sequence). CDR3 size: 16 residues.

This chain connects TRBV7-9 to TRBJ1-1; 7 bases fit TRBD1. V shed 5 bases and J 4 bases; nucleotides not matched to a gene: 16. Germline V lookup: CDR1 SEHNR, CDR2 FQNEAQ (reference sequence). The CDR3 length is 17 residues. CDR3 amino acids: CASSPPVQGQWSTEAFF. CDR3 DNA: TGTGCCAGCAGCCCCCCGGTACAGGGACAGTGGTCCACTGAAGCTTTCTTT.

V and J are TRBV7-9 and TRBJ2-5; D gene ambiguous. There are 16 residues in the CDR3. Between the trimmed V and J ends, which lost 1 base and 1 base, there was a span of 13 bases. Germline CDR1 reads SEHNR; CDR2 reads FQNEAQ (reference sequence). The CDR3 loop reads CASSLGAVAVQETQYF. In DNA form, the CDR3 reads TGTGCCAGCAGCTTAGGGGCAGTCGCAGTCCAAGAGACCCAGTACTTC.

The J gene is TRBJ1-2, the V gene TRBV5-1, with no clear D. The CDR3 runs 14 residues. Deletions cut 0 bases from V and 2 bases from J, with 8 bases between. CDR1 is SGHRS, CDR2 YFSETQ, per germline. The CDR3 loop is CASSLVTGNYGYTF. In nucleotides, the CDR3 is TGCGCCAGCAGCTTGGTAACGGGGAACTATGGCTACACCTTC.

The CDR3 DNA is TGTGCCAGCTCACCACCGGGGGCCATCTACAATGAGCAGTTCTTC. Its protein product is CASSPPGAIYNEQFF. The chain carries TRBV18 and TRBJ2-1, with D perhaps TRBD1 (6 bases). The V end was cut by 0 bases, the J end by 3 bases, with 9 bases between. From germline, CDR1 is KGHSH and CDR2 LQKENI. The CDR3 consists of 15 residues.

The genes are TRBV11-1 and TRBJ2-5; the D is unclear. Trimming took off 6 bases at V and 2 bases at J, with 7 bases between the two ends. CDR3 size: 12 residues. Germline V CDR1 and CDR2: SGHAT, FQDESV (reference sequence). The CDR3 DNA reads as TGTGCCAGCAGTAGAACTCAAGAGACCCAGTACTTC. The encoded protein is CASSRTQETQYF.

This chain connects TRBV19 to TRBJ2-5, with D perhaps TRBD1 (7 bases). V lost 0 bases and J lost 5, with 19 bases in between. Germline V CDR1 and CDR2: LNHDA, SQIVND (reference sequence). This CDR3 is 17 amino acids long. CDR3: CASSIEAGTDRGETQYF. CDR3 bases: TGTGCCAGTAGTATAGAAGCCGGGACAGACCGGGGGGAGACCCAGTACTTC.

For the CDR3, the DNA is TGTGCCAGCAGTTGGTCGGTAGGGGACATTCAGTACTTC. Encoded protein: CASSWSVGDIQYF. This chain uses TRBV27 with TRBJ2-4, with D perhaps TRBD1 (5 bases). The CDR3 has 13 residues. The germline CDR1 and CDR2 sequences are MNHEY and SMNVEV (reference sequence). Trimming took 4 bases from V and 8 from J, leaving 12 bases between them.

The chain uses TRBV5-6 and TRBJ2-2; D might be TRBD2 (7 bases). Germline lookup yields CDR1 SGHDT and CDR2 YYEEEE. The CDR3 has 16 residues. The V end lost 1 base, the J end lost 3 bases, and 13 bases lay between the germline ends. CDR3 bases: TGTGCCAGCAGCTTGTGGTGGGGGGGCGACACCGGGGAGCTGTTTTTT. It specifies CASSLWWGGDTGELFF.

The chain employs TRBV5-1 and TRBJ1-1; 8 bases are shared with TRBD1. This CDR3 comprises 16 residues. J gave up 0 bases and V 4 bases, and 8 bases lay outside the gene matches. CDR1 SGHRS and CDR2 YFSETQ come from the germline V gene. CDR3 sequence: CASSPGQGGMNTEAFF. DNA for the CDR3: TGCGCCAGCAGCCCTGGACAGGGTGGGATGAACACTGAAGCTTTCTTT.

The V call is TRBV11-3, the J call TRBJ2-1; 9 bases agree with TRBD1. Germline CDR1 and CDR2: SGHNT and YENEEA. The V segment lost 5 bases and the J segment 7 bases; nucleotides outside the gene matches: 6. This CDR3 is built from 14 residues. The CDR3 DNA reads TGTGCCAGCAGCCCGGGACAGGGCCAAAATGAGCAGTTCTTC. It encodes CASSPGQGQNEQFF.